Listed here is a single T cell receptor (beta chain). Which antigen it targets is not known. No much larger clone exists at a distance of one base, and base qualities are not known. The same CDR3 is also encoded by other DNA sequences in this sample. Taken with the paper, the label for time point translates to: cycle 1 day 1 (C1D1), immediately before nivolumab initiation. Relapse after autologous stem cell transplantation had occurred in all trial patients, and cohorts A, B and C were distinguished by prior brentuximab vedotin exposure. The trial cohort was composed of about 58 patients with relapsed/refractory classical Hodgkin lymphoma, for whom complete response, partial response or progressive disease was recorded as best overall response. Single-agent nivolumab was administered to trial patients in the multi-cohort phase II CheckMate 205 trial. An independent review committee assessed best overall response by applying the 2007 International Working Group response criteria. Trial PBMCs were collected immediately before nivolumab initiation (C1D1) and during therapy at cycle 2 day 1 and cycle 4 day 1. Peripheral blood was collected in 8 mL Vacutainer Cell Preparation Tubes, from which PBMCs were isolated by centrifugation and then cryopreserved.

The data were obtained in a study of PD-1 blockade in classical Hodgkin lymphoma (TCRdb year 2020). Regarding the research as a whole: Nivolumab dosing was 3 mg/kg intravenously every 2 weeks, continuing until either disease progression or unacceptable toxicity. The study used TCR beta sequencing and CyTOF to define a peripheral blood immune signature of response to PD-1 blockade in classical Hodgkin lymphoma.

The paper's findings and limits, for the study overall: CD4+ but not CD8+ TCR diversity rose significantly by C4D1 (p=0.0027 vs p=0.16), most apparent in complete responders (p=0.02). Baseline TCR diversity was reported to be lower in newly diagnosed patients than in healthy donors and to be lower still in relapsed/refractory patients. Diversity was lower in patients who began nivolumab less than 1 year after ASCT, so these patients were left out of later analyses to avoid confounding by immune reconstitution. The study covered only a single clinical trial cohort, and the causes of the repertoire differences, possibly disease activity or prior therapy, were still not defined. Trial patients achieving complete response had baseline diversity similar to newly diagnosed patients, whereas partial responders and progressors had significantly lower diversity.

The Qiagen DNeasy kit was used to extract genomic DNA both from unsorted PBMCs and from the negatively selected CD4+ and CD8+ fractions. TCR beta CDR3 regions were subjected to amplification by immunoSEQ multiplex PCR with primers that anneal to V and J segments. Amplification bias was minimized using a synthetic immune receptor repertoire, and residual bias was removed computationally after sequencing. Per the original workflow: Repertoire diversity was quantified as the Shannon entropy index using custom Python scripts. The unsorted, CD4+ and CD8+ repertoires were each analyzed separately, with the exception of combined analyses, where CD4+ and CD8+ sequences were merged in silico. Clonal expansion was defined as a frequency increase of at least 2-fold after treatment compared with C1D1, and clones undetected at baseline were assigned a pseudocount of 0.5. Clones with 0 or 1 copy at C1D1 were classified as singleton clones, and clones with 2 or more copies were classified as non-singleton clones. Clones expanded in unsorted samples were assigned a CD4+, CD8+ or unknown annotation through matching of protein sequences in sorted samples from the same patient. Wilcoxon tests on paired samples were used to test diversity changes from C1D1 to C4D1. Drawn from immuneACCESS, this table holds only the in-frame rearrangements with V and J called that TCRdb kept. Clones are partly lost; checked studies trace under half to an unresolved V gene and leave the rest unexplained. The V and J calls and clone size come from that table; D and trimming were worked out from the DNA. A total of over 10,000 clones appear in this sample, more than 75% of them only once. The ten largest clones take up 30% to 45% of the sample.

The clonotype originates from a human donor with classical Hodgkin lymphoma. Sequencing used peripheral blood mononuclear cells (PBMCs), obtained at baseline.

The nucleotide sequence is given as TGCGCCAGCAGCTTCGGGACAGGGTACGAGACCCAGTACTTC. This yields the protein CASSFGTGYETQYF. The chain is made from TRBV5-1 and TRBJ2-5; 9 central nucleotides agree with TRBD1. V trim: 2 bases; J trim: 5 bases; unmatched bases: 4. Per the germline V gene, SGHRS is the CDR1 and YFSETQ is the CDR2. From cysteine to phenylalanine, the CDR3 is 14 amino acids long. The kept DNA is CDR3 alone, 42 bases in frame from the first base.